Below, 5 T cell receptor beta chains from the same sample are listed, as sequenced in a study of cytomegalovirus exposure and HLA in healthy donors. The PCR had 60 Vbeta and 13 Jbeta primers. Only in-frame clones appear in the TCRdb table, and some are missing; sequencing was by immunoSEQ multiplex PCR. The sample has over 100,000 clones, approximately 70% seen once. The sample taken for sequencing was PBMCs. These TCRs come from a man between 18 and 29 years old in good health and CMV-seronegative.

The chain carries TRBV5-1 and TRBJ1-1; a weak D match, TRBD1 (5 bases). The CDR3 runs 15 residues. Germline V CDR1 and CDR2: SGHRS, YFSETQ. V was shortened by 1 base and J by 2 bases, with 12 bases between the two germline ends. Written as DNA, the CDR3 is TGCGCCAGCAGCTTGTACGGAGGGGCTAACACTGAAGCTTTCTTT. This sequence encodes CASSLYGGANTEAFF.

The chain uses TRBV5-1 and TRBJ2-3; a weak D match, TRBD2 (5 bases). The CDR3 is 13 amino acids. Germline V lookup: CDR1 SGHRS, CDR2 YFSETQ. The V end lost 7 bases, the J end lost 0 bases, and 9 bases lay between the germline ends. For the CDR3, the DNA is TGCGCCAGCCGGGGTACTAGCACAGATACGCAGTATTTT. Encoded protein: CASRGTSTDTQYF.

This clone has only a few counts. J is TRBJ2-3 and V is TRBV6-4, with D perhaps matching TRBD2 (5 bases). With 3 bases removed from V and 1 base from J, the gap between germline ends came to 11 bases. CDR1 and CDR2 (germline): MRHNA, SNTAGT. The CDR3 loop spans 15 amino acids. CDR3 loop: CASSEYPGGTDTQYF. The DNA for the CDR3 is TGTGCCAGCAGTGAATATCCCGGGGGCACAGATACGCAGTATTTT.

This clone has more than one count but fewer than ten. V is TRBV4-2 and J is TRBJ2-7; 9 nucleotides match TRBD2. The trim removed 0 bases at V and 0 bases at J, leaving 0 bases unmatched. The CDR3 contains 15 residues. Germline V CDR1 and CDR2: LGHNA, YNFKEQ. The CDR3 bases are TGTGCCAGCAGCCAAGAGGGACTAGCCTCCTACGAGCAGTACTTC. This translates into CASSQEGLASYEQYF.

CDR3 sequence (DNA): TGTGCCAGCTCACCGCGACAGGGCACCTACGAGCAGTACTTC. This gives the protein CASSPRQGTYEQYF. This chain joins TRBV18 and TRBJ2-7, with 7 bases lining up with TRBD1. The CDR3 length is 14 residues. J lost 2 bases, V lost 3 bases, and 4 bases had no gene match. Germline lookup yields CDR1 KGHSH and CDR2 LQKENI.